These T cell receptor beta chains were read from a single sample in a study of post-analysis software for immune sequencing data. MiXCR was run by TCRdb on the PCR reads, yielding one entry per CDR3 protein. The table includes fewer than 550,000 distinct CDR3 sequences, less than 40% detected once. Source material: blood. The receptors were sampled from a girl under 18 with multiple sclerosis. Both conserved end residues are part of each CDR3. D genes are given only for firm matches. Clone size is not always given. Where it is, it says once, few, many or a class for expanded clones.

-,TRBV20-1,TRBJ1-6,-,CSGVQLNSPLHF,TGCAGTGGGGTACAGTTAAATTCACCCCTCCACTTT
-,TRBV7-9,TRBJ2-5,-,CASSLALGAQETQYF,TGTGCCAGCAGCTTAGCGCTGGGGGCCCAAGAGACCCAGTACTTC
many,TRBV5-1,TRBJ2-5,-,CASSLGGPSRETQYF,TGCGCCAGCAGCTTGGGGGGGCCGAGTCGAGAGACCCAGTACTTC
-,TRBV7-3,TRBJ2-3,TRBD2,CASSLTGGREDTQYF,TGTGCCAGCAGCTTAACCGGGGGGAGGGAAGATACGCAGTATTTT
-,TRBV3-1,TRBJ1-1,-,CASSQERQPTEAFF,TGTGCCAGCAGCCAAGAGAGGCAGCCCACTGAAGCTTTCTTT
-,TRBV5-1,TRBJ2-3,TRBD2,CASTLGGGADTQYF,TGCGCCAGCACCCTTGGCGGGGGTGCAGATACGCAGTATTTT
many,TRBV12-3/TRBV12-4,TRBJ2-5,-,CASSLGGEQETQYF,TGTGCCAGCAGTTTAGGGGGAGAACAAGAGACCCAGTACTTC
-,TRBV6-2/TRBV6-3,TRBJ1-2,-,CASTFPGRYYGYTF,TGTGCCAGCACCTTCCCCGGGCGGTACTATGGCTACACCTTC
-,TRBV6-5,TRBJ2-5,TRBD2,CASSYGTSGGQETQYF,TGTGCCAGCAGTTACGGGACTAGCGGGGGACAAGAGACCCAGTACTTC
-,TRBV2,TRBJ2-1,-,CASSGGRGSYNEQFF,TGTGCCAGCAGTGGAGGCAGGGGTTCGTACAATGAGCAGTTCTTC
-,TRBV20-1,TRBJ1-2,TRBD1,CSASNDREDGYTF,TGCAGTGCTTCTAACGACAGGGAAGATGGCTACACCTTC
few,TRBV12-3/TRBV12-4,TRBJ1-2,TRBD1,CASRIRQGGYGYTF,TGTGCCAGCAGAATAAGACAGGGCGGCTATGGCTACACCTTC
-,TRBV19,TRBJ2-1,TRBD2,CASRAGPVYNEQFF,TGTGCCAGTAGAGCGGGACCAGTCTACAATGAGCAGTTCTTC
-,TRBV15,TRBJ1-4,-,CATSPVKVQGWVATNEKLFF,TGTGCCACCAGCCCCGTCAAAGTGCAGGGTTGGGTTGCAACTAATGAAAAACTGTTTTTT
-,TRBV6-6,TRBJ1-2,-,CASSYPDYGYTF,TGTGCCAGCAGTTATCCAGACTATGGCTACACCTTC
few,TRBV3-1,TRBJ1-1,-,CASSQRRGGEAFF,TGTGCCAGCAGCCAACGGCGGGGCGGTGAAGCTTTCTTT
-,TRBV7-9,TRBJ1-1,TRBD1,CATRQGRTEAFF,TGTGCCACGCGACAGGGGCGGACTGAAGCTTTCTTT
-,TRBV6-5,TRBJ1-4,TRBD1,CASRGQGWDEKLFF,TGTGCCAGCAGGGGACAGGGGTGGGATGAAAAACTGTTTTTT
-,TRBV6-6,TRBJ2-1,-,CASTMVAAMGHNEQFF,TGTGCCAGCACCATGGTAGCAGCTATGGGGCACAATGAGCAGTTCTTC
-,TRBV5-6,TRBJ2-2,TRBD1,CASSPRGRNRELFF,TGTGCCAGCAGCCCTAGGGGGCGCAACCGGGAGCTGTTTTTT
-,TRBV7-6,TRBJ1-1,TRBD1,CASSLAPGQGRAFF,TGTGCCAGCAGCTTAGCGCCGGGACAGGGTAGGGCTTTCTTT
-,TRBV18,TRBJ1-2,TRBD1,CASSPRTGGADGYTF,TGTGCCAGCTCACCACGAACAGGGGGCGCGGATGGCTACACCTTC
-,TRBV6-6,TRBJ1-2,-,CASSCDPGDIYGYTF,TGTGCCAGCAGTTGCGATCCTGGGGACATCTATGGCTACACCTTC
-,TRBV3-1,TRBJ1-4,-,CASSQSPGIEKLFF,TGTGCCAGCAGCCAATCTCCAGGGATTGAAAAACTGTTTTTT
-,TRBV6-5,TRBJ1-1,-,CASSYSDAFF,TGTGCCAGCAGTTACTCCGATGCTTTCTTT